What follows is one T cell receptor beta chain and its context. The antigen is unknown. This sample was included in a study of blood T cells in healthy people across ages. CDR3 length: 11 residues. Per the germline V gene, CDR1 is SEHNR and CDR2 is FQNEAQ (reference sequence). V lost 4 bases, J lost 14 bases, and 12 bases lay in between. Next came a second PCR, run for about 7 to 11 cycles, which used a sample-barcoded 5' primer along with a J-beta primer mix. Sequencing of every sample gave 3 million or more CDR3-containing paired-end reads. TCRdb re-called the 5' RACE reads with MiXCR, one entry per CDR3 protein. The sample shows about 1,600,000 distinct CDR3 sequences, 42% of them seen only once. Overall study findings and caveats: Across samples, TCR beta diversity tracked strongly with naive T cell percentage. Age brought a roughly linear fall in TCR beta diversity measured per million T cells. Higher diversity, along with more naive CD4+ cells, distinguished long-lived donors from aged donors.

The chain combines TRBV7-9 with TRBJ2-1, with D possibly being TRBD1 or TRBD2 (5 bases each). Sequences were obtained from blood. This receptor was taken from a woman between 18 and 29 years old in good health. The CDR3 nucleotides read TGTGCCAGCAGCTCCGACAGAGCGGAGTTCTTC. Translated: CASSSDRAEFF.